Listed below are T cell receptor beta chains from one sample, sequenced in a study of blood T cell repertoires in COVID-19. TCRdb's table, derived via immunoSEQ multiplex PCR, lists solely in-frame clones and lacks some. Of fewer than 200,000 clones in the sample, roughly 81% were seen once. The sequenced material came from peripheral blood. These receptors came from a woman aged 55-70 years with COVID-19, enrolled during active disease. CDR3s include the opening cysteine and the closing phenylalanine or tryptophan. D genes are given only for firm matches. Clone size is shown for a subset of rows, as once, few, many or a class of expanded clone.

>.|TRBJ1-1|.|TRBV3-1/TRBV3-2
TGTGCCAGCAGCCAATCCGGCCCTTCGGGAGCTTTCTTT
CASSQSGPSGAFF
>.|TRBJ1-1|.|TRBV5-1
TGCGCCAGCAGCTTGGGTAATTCAGGGGTACACACTGAAGCTTTCTTT
CASSLGNSGVHTEAFF
>TRBD1|TRBJ1-1|.|TRBV5-1
TGCGCCAGCACCCCTCTTCAGGGGGCCGGGACTGAAGCTTTCTTT
CASTPLQGAGTEAFF
>TRBD1|TRBJ1-5|.|TRBV6-1
TGTGCCAGCATTGTAGCCGGGACAGTTAGCAATCAGCCCCAGCATTTT
CASIVAGTVSNQPQHF
>TRBD2|TRBJ2-3|.|TRBV7-3
TGTGCCAGCAGCCCGGCGGGGGGACTCACAGATACGCAGTATTTT
CASSPAGGLTDTQYF
>.|TRBJ1-6|.|TRBV18
TGTGCCAGCTCACCCCAGGGGTCCAATAATTCACCCCTCCACTTT
CASSPQGSNNSPLHF
>TRBD1|TRBJ1-3|.|TRBV7-2
TGTGCCAGCAGCCCCGGGACAGGGGTTGGAAACACCATATATTTT
CASSPGTGVGNTIYF
>.|TRBJ2-7|.|TRBV7-9
TGTGCCAGCAGTACGACAGGAAGTGCCGCTGGCGAGCAGTACTTC
CASSTTGSAAGEQYF
>.|TRBJ1-1|.|TRBV10-3
TGTGCCATCATAGGAGACACTGAAGCTTTCTTT
CAIIGDTEAFF
>.|TRBJ2-7|.|TRBV4-1
TGCGCCAGCAGAAGCCGGGACTGGTCCTACGAGCAGTACTTC
CASRSRDWSYEQYF
>TRBD2|TRBJ2-1|.|TRBV5-1
TGCGCCAGCAGCCTAACTAGCGGATCCTACAATGAGCAGTTCTTC
CASSLTSGSYNEQFF
>TRBD1|TRBJ2-2|once|TRBV9
TGTGCCAGCAGCGTAGGCGACAGGGCGATCGGGGAGCTGTTTTTT
CASSVGDRAIGELFF
>.|TRBJ1-5|.|TRBV7-2
TGTGCCAGCAGCTCGGGACAACCGACAACTAATCAGCCCCAGCATTTT
CASSSGQPTTNQPQHF
>.|TRBJ1-5|.|TRBV19
TGTGCCAGTAGTGAGGGTCTCAGAGGCAATCAGCCCCAGCATTTT
CASSEGLRGNQPQHF
>.|TRBJ2-7|.|TRBV5-6
TGTACCAGCAGCGAGACCGGAGCCTACGAGCAGTACTTC
CTSSETGAYEQYF
>.|TRBJ2-5|.|TRBV5-4
TGTGCCAGCAGCTTGCCCAAAGAGACCCAGTACTTC
CASSLPKETQYF
>TRBD1|TRBJ1-2|few|TRBV9
TGTGCCAGCAGCCCAGGCAGGGGGCCTAACTATGGCTACACCTTC
CASSPGRGPNYGYTF
>.|TRBJ2-1|few|TRBV7-3
TGTGCCAGCAGTAAGGGGAATGAGCAGTTCTTC
CASSKGNEQFF
>.|TRBJ1-2|.|TRBV19
TGTGCCAGTAGTATTTTGTGGCCAGGCAGGGCGTCTGGCTACACCTTC
CASSILWPGRASGYTF
>.|TRBJ1-5|once|TRBV24-1
TGTGCCACCAGTGATTCAGGGGCCTCAATTCGAGCCCAGCATTTT
CATSDSGASIRAQHF
>.|TRBJ1-1|.|TRBV19
TGTGCCAGTAGTTCACGGGAGATGAACACTGAAGCTTTCTTT
CASSSREMNTEAFF
>.|TRBJ1-5|.|TRBV4-1
TGCGCCAGCAGCCAAGGCCCCAGCGGCAATCAGCCCCAGCATTTT
CASSQGPSGNQPQHF
>TRBD1|TRBJ2-1|.|TRBV7-9
TGTGCCAGCAGCGACAGGACAGGCCACAATGAGCAGTTCTTC
CASSDRTGHNEQFF
>.|TRBJ1-1|.|TRBV5-1
TGCGCCAGCAGCTTTCAAGGACAGCGCCACACTGAAGCTTTCTTT
CASSFQGQRHTEAFF
>.|TRBJ1-2|.|TRBV30
TGTGCCTGGAGGGGAGACCTTAACTATGGCTACACCTTC
CAWRGDLNYGYTF
>.|TRBJ1-1|once|TRBV19
TGTGCCAGTAGTGTAAGCAAACTGAACACTGAAGCTTTCTTT
CASSVSKLNTEAFF
>TRBD1|TRBJ1-2|.|TRBV7-2
TGTGCCAGCAGCTTAACAGGGACAGGGGGTTTTGGGAACTATGGCTACACCTTC
CASSLTGTGGFGNYGYTF
>.|TRBJ1-4|.|TRBV30
TGTGCCTGGAGTGTACGACAGCTCACAACTAATGAAAAACTGTTTTTT
CAWSVRQLTTNEKLFF
>.|TRBJ1-3|.|TRBV19
TGTGCCAGTAGTATACAGCGACGGGCTGGAAACACCATATATTTT
CASSIQRRAGNTIYF
>TRBD2|TRBJ2-1|once|TRBV6-1
TGTGCCAGCAGTGAGGTGGGACTAGCGGGGGGGAATGAGCAGTTCTTC
CASSEVGLAGGNEQFF
>.|TRBJ2-2|.|TRBV5-5
TGTGCCAGCAGCTTGGCTAGCAGTGCCGGGGAGCTGTTTTTT
CASSLASSAGELFF
>.|TRBJ1-1|.|TRBV6-4
TGTGCCAGCAGTGACTCGGGGAGGGCGGGCACTGAAGCTTTCTTT
CASSDSGRAGTEAFF
>TRBD1|TRBJ1-2|.|TRBV6-1
TGTGCCAGCAGTGAATCCGACAGGGGAACCCTCTATGGCTACACCTTC
CASSESDRGTLYGYTF
>.|TRBJ1-1|.|TRBV6-1
TGTGCCAGCAGTGAAATTGACAGCACTGAAGCTTTCTTT
CASSEIDSTEAFF
>TRBD1|TRBJ1-2|.|TRBV5-4
TGTGCCAGCAGCTACATAGACAGGGTCGGGGGCTACACCTTC
CASSYIDRVGGYTF
>TRBD2|TRBJ2-5|.|TRBV7-9
TGTGCCAGCAGCCGGACAACCGGGACTAGCGGGGGAGAGACCCAGTACTTC
CASSRTTGTSGGETQYF
>.|TRBJ1-5|.|TRBV27
TGTGCCAGCAGTCTCAGGGCTGCTCAGCCCCAGCATTTT
CASSLRAAQPQHF
>.|TRBJ1-5|.|TRBV2
TGTGCCAGCAGCTCGAGACAGGCGCATAGCAATCAGCCCCAGCATTTT
CASSSRQAHSNQPQHF
>.|TRBJ1-1|.|TRBV10-1
TGCGCCAGCAGTGACAGGTCAGGGAACACTGAAGCTTTCTTT
CASSDRSGNTEAFF
>.|TRBJ1-1|.|TRBV19
TGTGCCAGTAGTATCCGGACAAGAGTTACTGAAGCTTTCTTT
CASSIRTRVTEAFF
>.|TRBJ1-3|.|TRBV28
TGTGCCAGCAGCTACCTCCAGGGGCTTTCCCTAAGAAACACCATATATTTT
CASSYLQGLSLRNTIYF
>.|TRBJ1-3|.|TRBV2
TGTGCCAGCACTCTACAGGGAAACACCATATATTTT
CASTLQGNTIYF
>TRBD1|TRBJ1-1|.|TRBV18
TGTGCCAGCTCACCTCTACAGGGGGTTTATCCGTCGAACACTGAAGCTTTCTTT
CASSPLQGVYPSNTEAFF
>.|TRBJ1-1|few|TRBV5-4
TGTGCCAGCAGCTTGGGACTGGAACGGAGCCTGAACACTGAAGCTTTCTTT
CASSLGLERSLNTEAFF
>TRBD1|TRBJ1-2|.|TRBV18
TGTGCCAGCTCACTGGACAGGGGGAAAGGCTACACCTTC
CASSLDRGKGYTF
>.|TRBJ1-1|few|TRBV9
TGTGCCAGCAGCGAGGCAGGGGACACTGAAGCTTTCTTT
CASSEAGDTEAFF
>TRBD1|TRBJ1-6|.|TRBV6-2/TRBV6-3
TGTGCCAGCAGTCAACAGGGGAAAGGTTCACCCCTCCACTTT
CASSQQGKGSPLHF
>.|TRBJ1-2|once|TRBV7-9
TGTGCCAGCAGCTCGGGTGCAGGGGTTGCCTCTAACTATGGCTACACCTTC
CASSSGAGVASNYGYTF
>.|TRBJ2-1|.|TRBV7-3
TGTGCCAGCAGCCCAGGGGTTAGTACCTACAATGAGCAGTTCTTC
CASSPGVSTYNEQFF
>TRBD1|TRBJ1-1|.|TRBV19
TGTGCCAGTAGTATCAGGGGGATGAACACTGAAGCTTTCTTT
CASSIRGMNTEAFF